A single sample gave rise to the 16 T cell receptor beta chains below, sequenced in a study of T-cell reconstitution after alpha-beta-depleted transplantation in children. As it was prepared, the TCRbeta library received unique molecular identifiers. TCRdb re-called the PCR reads with MiXCR, one entry per CDR3 protein. This sample has almost 500,000 distinct CDR3 sequences, with approximately 13% found just once. This specimen consisted of PBMCs from the stem cell graft donor, obtained from the stem cell graft. Source of these receptors: a human donor who donated a stem cell graft to a child with combined immunodeficiency.

The chain couples TRBV5-1 to TRBJ2-3; 12 bases agree with TRBD2. Germline trimming cut 4 bases from V and 2 bases from J; bases unmatched to any gene: 8. This CDR3 contains 17 residues. Looked up from germline, CDR1 is SGHRS and CDR2 is YFSETQ. CDR3 DNA: TGCGCCAGCAGCCCGCGGACTAGCGGGAACGTCACAGATACGCAGTATTTT. This gives the protein CASSPRTSGNVTDTQYF.

The chain combines TRBV5-1 with TRBJ2-1; a possible D gene is TRBD2 (5 bases). Looked up from germline, CDR1 is SGHRS and CDR2 is YFSETQ. V gave up 3 bases and J gave up 7 bases, with 8 bases separating them. CDR3 length: 12 amino acids. Here the CDR3 DNA reads TGCGCCAGCAGCTCGGACTGGAATGAGCAGTTCTTC. This codes for CASSSDWNEQFF.

The CDR3 loop reads CASSLGTVAGGETQYF. The CDR3 coding sequence is TGTGCCAGCAGCTTAGGGACGGTGGCGGGAGGGGAGACCCAGTACTTC. This sequence joins TRBV7-8 and TRBJ2-5, with 9 bases lining up with TRBD2. Germline V lookup: CDR1 SGHVS, CDR2 FQNEAQ. The CDR3 consists of 16 residues. With V trimmed by 1 base and J by 5 bases, 8 bases remained unmatched.

The chain has TRBV12-3 or TRBV12-4 and TRBJ2-2; D gene ambiguous. The CDR3 is 14 residues long. With 0 bases removed from V and 6 bases from J, the gap between germline ends came to 8 bases. CDR3 DNA: TGTGCCAGCAGTTTAGCGGCTGGGTCCGGGGAGCTGTTTTTT. Translation: CASSLAAGSGELFF.

The chain uses TRBV25-1 and TRBJ2-2; D perhaps matches TRBD1 (6 bases). This CDR3 contains 15 residues. V lost 3 bases to trimming and J lost 6 bases, with 14 bases between them. Per the germline V gene, CDR1 is MGHDK and CDR2 is SYGVNS. This CDR3 is CASSDPSRGAGELFF. Written as DNA, the CDR3 is TGTGCCAGCAGTGATCCGTCCAGGGGCGCCGGGGAGCTGTTTTTT.

This chain uses TRBV28 with TRBJ1-1, with 7 bases aligning to TRBD1. Germline V gene lookup returns CDR1 MDHEN and CDR2 SYDVKM. The CDR3 consists of 16 residues. Losses at the gene ends were 3 bases for V and 2 bases for J; bases not matched to a gene: 9. CDR3: CASSLLRQGSNTEAFF. In DNA form, the CDR3 reads TGTGCCAGCAGTTTGCTTCGACAGGGATCAAACACTGAAGCTTTCTTT.

This clonotype showed up just a few times. The chain has TRBV29-1 and TRBJ2-1, with a weak D call TRBD2 (6 bases). The germline V gene encodes CDR1 SQVTM and CDR2 ANQGSEA. The CDR3 sequence is 13 residues long. V lost 6 bases and J lost 4, with 13 bases in between. This CDR3 is CSVGGRGYNEQFF. CDR3 nucleotide sequence: TGCAGCGTCGGGGGTCGGGGTTACAATGAGCAGTTCTTC.

The sample holds a few counts of this clonotype. The J gene is TRBJ2-7, the V gene TRBV7-2; no definite D call. Germline V gene sequence: CDR1 SGHTA, CDR2 FQGNSA. This CDR3 region has 14 residues. V lost 5 bases and J lost 3, with 14 bases in between. This CDR3 reads CASSAYSTVYEQYF. The CDR3 region has the DNA TGTGCCAGCAGCGCTTACTCGACTGTCTACGAGCAGTACTTC.

The chain combines TRBV7-9 with TRBJ2-3; D is unclear. CDR3 length equals 16 residues. Germline values: CDR1 SEHNR, CDR2 FQNEAQ (reference sequence). Trimming took 5 bases from V and 0 from J, leaving 15 bases between them. The CDR3 region has the DNA TGTGCCAGCAGCCCCTGGTCCGCGGTTAGCACAGATACGCAGTATTTT. Protein product: CASSPWSAVSTDTQYF.

The V gene is TRBV6-1, the J gene TRBJ2-3, with 9 positions matching TRBD2. Germline V gene sequence: CDR1 MNHNS, CDR2 SASEGT. This CDR3 region has 15 residues. The trim removed 6 bases at V and 4 bases at J, leaving 8 bases unmatched. The CDR3 spells CASRAVAGEADTQYF. The CDR3 nucleotides read TGTGCCAGCAGAGCCGTAGCGGGGGAGGCAGATACGCAGTATTTT.

Many counts were recorded for this clonotype. This chain uses TRBV20-1 with TRBJ2-3; D might be TRBD2 (7 bases). V shed 3 bases and J shed 2 bases, with 15 bases lying between them. CDR1 is DFQATT, CDR2 SNEGSKA, per germline (reference sequence). This CDR3 has 15 amino acids. Here the CDR3 reads CSASLGGADTDTQYF. CDR3 sequence (DNA): TGCAGTGCTAGCCTGGGGGGGGCCGACACAGATACGCAGTATTTT.

The chain employs TRBV28 and TRBJ1-1; D unclear. This CDR3 is built from 12 residues. V lost 2 bases and J 7 bases, leaving 8 bases between the germline ends. Per the germline V gene, CDR1 is MDHEN and CDR2 is SYDVKM. The CDR3 DNA follows: TGTGCCAGCAGTTTAGAAGGGTTTGAAGCTTTCTTT. This sequence encodes CASSLEGFEAFF.

The chain is built from TRBV4-1 and TRBJ1-1, with D possibly matching TRBD1 (5 bases). CDR3 length equals 15 residues. CDR1 and CDR2 (germline): MGHRA, YSYEKL. Trimming stripped 0 bases from V and 5 bases from J, with 13 bases between. CDR3 DNA sequence: TGCGCCAGCAGCCAAGAGTGGAGGAGGGGTACTGAAGCTTTCTTT. Translation gives CASSQEWRRGTEAFF.

V and J are TRBV7-3 and TRBJ2-3; D remains ambiguous. This CDR3 contains 14 residues. CDR1 and CDR2 from the germline V gene are SGHTA and FQGTGA. The V gene lost 1 base and the J gene lost 4 bases, with 9 bases spanning the gap. The CDR3 coding sequence is TGTGCCAGCAGCTTAAATGCCGTCGCAGATACGCAGTATTTT. Encoded protein: CASSLNAVADTQYF.

This clonotype was observed a few times. V is TRBV6-1 and J is TRBJ2-3; 7 nucleotides match TRBD2. Germline values: CDR1 MNHNS, CDR2 SASEGT. The CDR3 sequence is 16 residues long. With V trimmed by 7 bases and J by 8 bases, 18 bases remained unmatched. CDR3 residues: CASTPRLATTPATQYF. As DNA, the CDR3 is TGTGCCAGCACTCCAAGACTAGCCACGACCCCAGCTACGCAGTATTTT.

The V gene is TRBV12-3 or TRBV12-4, the J gene TRBJ2-7; D remains ambiguous. This CDR3 is 14 amino acids long. V lost 6 bases, J lost 3 bases, and 15 bases lay in between. The CDR3 bases are TGTGCCAGCAGCCCCGTTACGTCCTACTACGAGCAGTACTTC. The encoded protein is CASSPVTSYYEQYF.